The next 17 T cell receptor beta chains were all read from a single sample in a study of shared clonotypes between healthy human individuals. Sequenced by immunoSEQ multiplex PCR; TCRdb stores in-frame clones only, minus some. Among 2,500,000 or so clones listed, 93% were seen once. The source material was naive CD4+ T cells from PBMCs. Subset here: CD45RA+ positively selected. These TCRs come from a man younger than 35 in good health. Some clones in this sample may be carry-over from other donors' samples.

The rearrangement uses TRBV2 and TRBJ2-7; 13 nucleotides align to TRBD2. The CDR3 contains 15 residues. Trimming at V came to 4 bases and at J to 5 bases, leaving 5 bases not matched to a gene. Germline V gene sequence: CDR1 SNHLY, CDR2 FYNNEI. The CDR3 bases are TGTGCCAGCAGTGGTGGGACTAGCGGGGCCAACGAGCAGTACTTC. This translates into CASSGGTSGANEQYF.

The table lists this clone with a few counts. The rearrangement links TRBV6-1 to TRBJ1-1, with D unresolved. The CDR3 totals 13 residues. From germline, CDR1 is MNHNS and CDR2 SASEGT. Trimming left V 4 bases short and J 1 base short, with 7 bases between. CDR3 DNA: TGTGCCAGCAGTGTGCAGCGGAACACTGAAGCTTTCTTT. This gives the protein CASSVQRNTEAFF.

The chain uses TRBV27 and TRBJ1-5; D is perhaps TRBD1 (5 bases). The V end lost 3 bases, the J end lost 4 bases, and 13 bases lay between the germline ends. This CDR3 spans 15 amino acids. Germline V gene data show CDR1 as MNHEY and CDR2 as SMNVEV (reference sequence). CDR3 loop: CASSLRFGGNQPQHF. The DNA of the CDR3 is TGTGCCAGCAGTTTGAGGTTCGGGGGGAATCAGCCCCAGCATTTT.

As concerns this clone: Other DNA sequences from this sample encode an identical CDR3 as well. V is TRBV6-1 and J is TRBJ1-5; tentative D call: TRBD1 (5 bases). Germline V lookup: CDR1 MNHNS, CDR2 SASEGT. With 3 bases removed from V and 7 bases from J, the gap between germline ends came to 10 bases. CDR3 length: 13 residues. In DNA, the CDR3 is TGTGCCAGCAGTGAGCCAGGGAGACAGCCCCAGCATTTT. This translates into CASSEPGRQPQHF.

The rearrangement links TRBV27 to TRBJ2-3; D might be TRBD1 (6 bases). The CDR3 consists of 14 residues. Trimming shortened V by 6 bases and J by 2 bases, and 12 bases separated the two germline ends. The germline V gene has CDR1 MNHEY and CDR2 SMNVEV (reference sequence). The CDR3 coding sequence is TGTGCCAGCAGCTTCGACAGGTTCACAGATACGCAGTATTTT. Residues: CASSFDRFTDTQYF.

V usage is TRBV21-1 and J usage is TRBJ2-1; the table's D call, TRBD1, has no DNA check behind it. TRBV21-1 is deemed a pseudogene. This CDR3 region has 14 residues. The CDR3 region is CASRSHRVEDEQFF. The CDR3 DNA reads TGTGCCAGCAGGTCACACAGGGTAGAAGATGAGCAGTTCTTC.

The V call is TRBV5-4, the J call TRBJ2-3; TRBD2 aligns across 15 bases. This CDR3 is 18 amino acids long. V lost 3 bases and J lost 5; bases outside the gene matches: 10. Germline CDR1 reads SGHNT; CDR2 reads YYREEE (reference sequence). The CDR3 spells CASSSRTSGRAVGDTQYF. DNA for the CDR3: TGTGCCAGCAGCTCCAGGACTAGCGGGAGGGCCGTGGGAGATACGCAGTATTTT.

This chain joins TRBV6-1 and TRBJ2-1; possibly TRBD1 for D (7 bases). The CDR3 loop spans 14 amino acids. V lost 6 bases and J 7 bases, leaving 16 bases between the germline ends. From germline, CDR1 is MNHNS and CDR2 SASEGT. CDR3 nucleotides: TGTGCCAGCAGCCCCTGGACAGGAGGGAATGAGCAGTTCTTC. It specifies CASSPWTGGNEQFF.

The chain carries TRBV6-5 and TRBJ1-4, with TRBD1 matching over 7 bases. The V and J ends lost 6 bases and 7 bases, in that order; junction bases with no gene match: 8. This CDR3 comprises 14 residues. Looked up from germline, CDR1 is MNHEY and CDR2 is SVGAGI. The CDR3 sequence: CASSPHRGAEKLFF. The DNA for the CDR3 is TGTGCCAGCAGCCCTCACAGGGGAGCTGAAAAACTGTTTTTT.

The chain employs TRBV7-2 and TRBJ2-3, with 11 positions matching TRBD2. Unmatched junction bases numbered 18, after V lost 10 bases and J lost 9 bases. Germline CDR1 is SGHTA and CDR2 is FQGNSA. This CDR3 has 16 amino acids. This CDR3 reads CATPLRGTSGSPTQYF. CDR3 coding DNA: TGTGCCACCCCCCTCAGAGGTACTAGCGGGAGCCCCACGCAGTATTTT.

The chain couples TRBV28 to TRBJ1-2; 10 bases match TRBD1. V was pared by 6 bases and J by 4 bases, with 11 bases of the junction left unmatched. Germline loops: CDR1 MDHEN, CDR2 SYDVKM. This CDR3 has 16 residues. CDR3 sequence: CASRSTGGAGSYGYTF. CDR3 sequence (DNA): TGTGCCAGCAGATCGACAGGGGGCGCGGGAAGCTATGGCTACACCTTC.

V is TRBV29-1 and J is TRBJ2-7; tentative D call: TRBD2 (6 bases). Looked up from germline, CDR1 is SQVTM and CDR2 is ANQGSEA. This CDR3 has 13 amino acids. The V gene lost 6 bases and the J gene lost 9 bases, with 21 bases spanning the gap. The CDR3 DNA is TGCAGCGTCCAAGCGGGTCCCTACGAGTGGCAGTACTTC. It translates to CSVQAGPYEWQYF.

Concerning this clone itself: This specimen includes other DNA sequences encoding the same CDR3. The chain recombines TRBV28 with TRBJ2-3; unclear D gene. CDR3 length equals 14 residues. The germline V and J ends were trimmed by 2 bases and 0 bases, with 6 bases remaining between them. CDR1 and CDR2 (germline): MDHEN, SYDVKM. The CDR3 here is CASSLGPSTDTQYF. The CDR3 DNA reads as TGTGCCAGCAGTTTAGGGCCTAGCACAGATACGCAGTATTTT.

The chain employs TRBV25-1 and TRBJ2-5; D is possibly TRBD1 (5 bases). The CDR3 consists of 15 residues. Germline CDR1 MGHDK, CDR2 SYGVNS. Trimming took 3 bases from V and 2 from J, leaving 13 bases between them. CDR3 region: CASSDPTVQQETQYF. CDR3 coding DNA: TGTGCCAGCAGTGACCCGACAGTTCAACAAGAGACCCAGTACTTC.

V is TRBV7-9 and J is TRBJ1-3; a weak D match, TRBD1 (5 bases). Germline V gene lookup returns CDR1 SEHNR and CDR2 FQNEAQ (reference sequence). The CDR3 length is 14 residues. V lost 5 bases, J lost 4 bases, and 12 bases lay in between. The DNA of the CDR3 is TGTGCCAGCAGCCCCAGGGTGAGGGGAAACACCATATATTTT. Protein sequence: CASSPRVRGNTIYF.

The chain is built from TRBV7-2 and TRBJ1-1; 8 nucleotides match TRBD1. Trimming at V came to 2 bases and at J to 6 bases, leaving 14 bases not matched to a gene. The CDR3 spans 17 residues. The germline gives CDR1 SGHTA, CDR2 FQGNSA. The CDR3 sequence is CASSLRSRGLFMSEAFF. In DNA, the CDR3 is TGTGCCAGCAGCTTACGAAGCAGGGGGCTATTTATGTCTGAAGCTTTCTTT.

Here the CDR3 reads CASRQVAGPTDTQYF. In nucleotides, the CDR3 is TGTGCCAGCCGGCAGGTAGCGGGACCTACAGATACGCAGTATTTT. The rearrangement uses TRBV7-2 and TRBJ2-3; 8 bases line up with TRBD2. Germline V gene sequence: CDR1 SGHTA, CDR2 FQGNSA. The length of the CDR3 is 15 residues. The V segment lost 8 bases and the J segment 3 bases; nucleotides outside the gene matches: 10. Looking up the rest from reference TRBV7-2 and TRBJ2-3 gives the full variable domain: GAGVSQSPSNKVTEKGKDVELRCDPISGHTALYWYRQSLGQGLEFLIYFQGNSAPDKSGLPSDRFSAERTGGSVSTLTIQRTQQEDSAVYLCASRQVAGPTDTQYFGPGTRLTVL.